These T cell receptor beta chains were read from a single sample in a study of shared clonotypes between healthy human individuals. Using immunoSEQ multiplex PCR, the repertoire was profiled, and TCRdb retains in-frame clones only, with some absent. The sample yields around 2.1 million clones, about 92% seen once. Sequencing was performed on naive CD8+ T cells from PBMCs. Receptors were obtained from a man aged 18 to 30 in good health. Some clones in this sample may be carry-over from other donors' samples. CDR3s include the opening cysteine and the closing phenylalanine or tryptophan. Fields, in order: J gene, D gene, V gene, clone size, CDR3 protein, CDR3 DNA. The D gene is left open where the match is weak. Clone size is not always given. Where it is, it says once, few, many or a class for expanded clones.

j_call: TRBJ2-1
d_call: NA
v_call: TRBV27
clone_size: NA
cdr3_aa: CATSGHASSYNEQFF
cdr3_nt: TGTGCCACCTCAGGACACGCGAGCTCCTACAATGAGCAGTTCTTC

j_call: TRBJ1-5
d_call: NA
v_call: TRBV19
clone_size: NA
cdr3_aa: CASSFRGYSNQPQHF
cdr3_nt: TGTGCCAGTAGTTTTCGGGGTTATAGCAATCAGCCCCAGCATTTT

j_call: TRBJ1-5
d_call: NA
v_call: TRBV27
clone_size: NA
cdr3_aa: CASSRRLGQPQHF
cdr3_nt: TGTGCCAGCAGCCGGAGGTTGGGCCAGCCCCAGCATTTT

j_call: TRBJ2-1
d_call: NA
v_call: TRBV27
clone_size: NA
cdr3_aa: CASSLSMVRGSYNEQFF
cdr3_nt: TGTGCCAGCAGTTTATCGATGGTTCGAGGCTCCTACAATGAGCAGTTCTTC

j_call: TRBJ2-7
d_call: TRBD1
v_call: TRBV7-2
clone_size: NA
cdr3_aa: CASSSRTGASSYEQYF
cdr3_nt: TGTGCCAGCAGCTCCCGGACAGGGGCTAGCTCCTACGAGCAGTACTTC

j_call: TRBJ1-5
d_call: TRBD1
v_call: TRBV28
clone_size: NA
cdr3_aa: CASLRQGNQPQHF
cdr3_nt: TGTGCCAGCCTAAGACAGGGGAATCAGCCCCAGCATTTT

j_call: TRBJ2-4
d_call: NA
v_call: TRBV2
clone_size: few
cdr3_aa: CASSEDRVGNIQYF
cdr3_nt: TGTGCCAGCAGTGAAGACAGGGTGGGCAACATTCAGTACTTC

j_call: TRBJ2-3
d_call: TRBD2
v_call: TRBV7-2
clone_size: NA
cdr3_aa: CASSLVLISGRAGDTQYF
cdr3_nt: TGTGCCAGCAGCTTAGTTTTAATTAGCGGGAGGGCCGGAGATACGCAGTATTTT

j_call: TRBJ2-7
d_call: NA
v_call: TRBV5-4
clone_size: NA
cdr3_aa: CASSLVGLGDSYEQYF
cdr3_nt: TGTGCCAGCAGCTTGGTTGGTCTAGGGGACTCCTACGAGCAGTACTTC

j_call: TRBJ2-5
d_call: NA
v_call: TRBV7-8
clone_size: NA
cdr3_aa: CASSLRAGSGETQYF
cdr3_nt: TGTGCCAGCAGCCTACGGGCGGGGAGTGGAGAGACCCAGTACTTC

j_call: TRBJ2-1
d_call: NA
v_call: TRBV7-9
clone_size: NA
cdr3_aa: CATYRDSRYEQFF
cdr3_nt: TGTGCCACCTACCGGGACTCGAGGTATGAGCAGTTCTTC

j_call: TRBJ1-2
d_call: NA
v_call: TRBV4-3
clone_size: NA
cdr3_aa: CASSQDTNYGYTF
cdr3_nt: TGCGCCAGCAGCCAAGATACAAACTATGGCTACACCTTC

j_call: TRBJ2-7
d_call: NA
v_call: TRBV18
clone_size: NA
cdr3_aa: CASSPLSGQPYEQYF
cdr3_nt: TGTGCCAGCTCACCACTCTCGGGACAACCCTACGAGCAGTACTTC

j_call: TRBJ1-2
d_call: NA
v_call: TRBV9
clone_size: once
cdr3_aa: CASSGFYGYTF
cdr3_nt: TGTGCCAGTAGTGGGTTTTATGGCTACACCTTC

j_call: TRBJ2-5
d_call: NA
v_call: TRBV19
clone_size: NA
cdr3_aa: CASSSGPQGGGETQYF
cdr3_nt: TGTGCCAGTAGTAGCGGACCACAGGGAGGTGGAGAGACCCAGTACTTC

j_call: TRBJ2-7
d_call: NA
v_call: TRBV11-2
clone_size: NA
cdr3_aa: CASSLAASASYEQYF
cdr3_nt: TGTGCCAGCAGCTTAGCGGCTAGCGCGTCCTACGAGCAGTACTTC

j_call: TRBJ2-7
d_call: TRBD2
v_call: TRBV28
clone_size: NA
cdr3_aa: CASNRGRGLTSGRAAYEQYF
cdr3_nt: TGTGCCAGCAATCGCGGCCGGGGCTTGACTAGCGGGAGGGCTGCGTACGAGCAGTACTTC

j_call: TRBJ2-7
d_call: TRBD1
v_call: TRBV6-5
clone_size: NA
cdr3_aa: CASSHLTGAPYEQYF
cdr3_nt: TGTGCCAGCAGTCACCTGACAGGGGCCCCCTACGAGCAGTACTTC

j_call: TRBJ2-3
d_call: NA
v_call: TRBV7-6
clone_size: NA
cdr3_aa: CASSLLGTDTQYF
cdr3_nt: TGTGCCAGCAGCTTATTGGGCACAGATACGCAGTATTTT

j_call: TRBJ2-1
d_call: NA
v_call: TRBV5-1
clone_size: once
cdr3_aa: CASSLTTRRDNEQFF
cdr3_nt: TGCGCCAGCAGCCTGACTACAAGACGCGACAATGAGCAGTTCTTC

j_call: TRBJ1-2
d_call: TRBD1
v_call: TRBV28
clone_size: NA
cdr3_aa: CASSSYRGGLASAYGYTF
cdr3_nt: TGTGCCAGCAGTTCCTACAGGGGGGGATTGGCATCTGCCTATGGCTACACCTTC

j_call: TRBJ2-1
d_call: NA
v_call: TRBV19
clone_size: NA
cdr3_aa: CASSTGWNEQFF
cdr3_nt: TGTGCCAGTAGCACAGGGTGGAATGAGCAGTTCTTC

j_call: TRBJ1-5
d_call: NA
v_call: TRBV27
clone_size: once
cdr3_aa: CAAGQTNQPQHF
cdr3_nt: TGTGCCGCCGGACAGACAAATCAGCCCCAGCATTTT

j_call: TRBJ2-5
d_call: NA
v_call: TRBV7-9
clone_size: NA
cdr3_aa: CASSRLSLYQETQYF
cdr3_nt: TGTGCCAGCAGCCGTCTCTCCCTATACCAAGAGACCCAGTACTTC

j_call: TRBJ2-7
d_call: NA
v_call: TRBV27
clone_size: once
cdr3_aa: CASSPSVLYEQYF
cdr3_nt: TGTGCCAGCAGTCCTAGCGTTCTCTACGAGCAGTACTTC

j_call: TRBJ2-1
d_call: TRBD2
v_call: TRBV5-1
clone_size: NA
cdr3_aa: CASSFGGLAPEQFF
cdr3_nt: TGCGCCAGCAGCTTCGGCGGACTAGCCCCTGAGCAGTTCTTC

j_call: TRBJ2-1
d_call: TRBD1
v_call: TRBV14
clone_size: NA
cdr3_aa: CASSLDRVYNEQFF
cdr3_nt: TGTGCCAGCAGCCTAGACAGGGTCTACAATGAGCAGTTCTTC

j_call: TRBJ2-6
d_call: TRBD1
v_call: TRBV19
clone_size: NA
cdr3_aa: CASSIGQGARSGANVLTF
cdr3_nt: TGTGCCAGTAGTATTGGGCAGGGGGCACGCTCTGGGGCCAACGTCCTGACTTTC

j_call: TRBJ1-2
d_call: NA
v_call: TRBV7-3
clone_size: NA
cdr3_aa: CASSLKGGNGYTF
cdr3_nt: TGTGCCAGCAGCTTAAAAGGAGGGAATGGCTACACCTTC

j_call: TRBJ1-3
d_call: NA
v_call: TRBV28
clone_size: NA
cdr3_aa: CASSLGRSSGNTIYF
cdr3_nt: TGTGCCAGCAGTTTAGGAAGGAGCTCTGGAAACACCATATATTTT

j_call: TRBJ2-1
d_call: TRBD1
v_call: TRBV6-4
clone_size: NA
cdr3_aa: CASRKRLQGAGYNEQFF
cdr3_nt: TGTGCCAGCAGAAAGCGCCTGCAGGGGGCGGGTTACAATGAGCAGTTCTTC

j_call: TRBJ2-3
d_call: NA
v_call: TRBV9
clone_size: NA
cdr3_aa: CASSVLLASSTDTQYF
cdr3_nt: TGTGCCAGCAGCGTACTCCTAGCATCTAGCACAGATACGCAGTATTTT

j_call: TRBJ2-2
d_call: NA
v_call: TRBV2
clone_size: NA
cdr3_aa: CASSDRRANTGELFF
cdr3_nt: TGTGCCAGCAGTGATAGGCGGGCCAACACCGGGGAGCTGTTTTTT

j_call: TRBJ2-3
d_call: NA
v_call: TRBV27
clone_size: NA
cdr3_aa: CASSLSTGYPQYF
cdr3_nt: TGTGCCAGCAGTTTATCGACGGGGTATCCGCAGTATTTT

j_call: TRBJ2-3
d_call: NA
v_call: TRBV6-4
clone_size: once
cdr3_aa: CASSAGVTLTDTQYF
cdr3_nt: TGTGCCAGCAGTGCCGGGGTCACTCTGACAGATACGCAGTATTTT

j_call: TRBJ2-1
d_call: TRBD2
v_call: TRBV9
clone_size: NA
cdr3_aa: CASSVALAGLRNEQFF
cdr3_nt: TGTGCCAGCAGCGTAGCCCTAGCGGGGTTGCGCAATGAGCAGTTCTTC

j_call: TRBJ2-7
d_call: NA
v_call: TRBV7-3
clone_size: once
cdr3_aa: CASSPGPRAEQYF
cdr3_nt: TGTGCCAGCAGCCCCGGGCCCCGGGCCGAGCAGTACTTC

j_call: TRBJ2-3
d_call: NA
v_call: TRBV13
clone_size: NA
cdr3_aa: CASSAGTDTQYF
cdr3_nt: TGTGCCAGCAGCGCCGGCACAGATACGCAGTATTTT

j_call: TRBJ1-3
d_call: NA
v_call: TRBV2
clone_size: NA
cdr3_aa: CASSERYGTSSGNTIYF
cdr3_nt: TGTGCCAGCAGTGAAAGGTACGGGACGAGCTCTGGAAACACCATATATTTT

j_call: TRBJ2-7
d_call: TRBD1
v_call: TRBV6-1
clone_size: NA
cdr3_aa: CASSDRQGYSYEQYF
cdr3_nt: TGTGCCAGCAGTGACAGACAGGGGTACTCCTACGAGCAGTACTTC

j_call: TRBJ1-4
d_call: TRBD1
v_call: TRBV9
clone_size: NA
cdr3_aa: CASSEGGQVNEKLFF
cdr3_nt: TGTGCCAGCAGCGAAGGGGGACAGGTTAATGAAAAACTGTTTTTT

j_call: TRBJ1-2
d_call: NA
v_call: TRBV13
clone_size: NA
cdr3_aa: CASSGRGTNYGYTF
cdr3_nt: TGTGCCAGCAGCGGCCGGGGGACGAACTATGGCTACACCTTC

j_call: TRBJ2-7
d_call: NA
v_call: TRBV27
clone_size: once
cdr3_aa: CASSFIGGSREQYF
cdr3_nt: TGTGCCAGCAGCTTCATAGGAGGGTCACGCGAGCAGTACTTC

j_call: TRBJ1-3
d_call: NA
v_call: TRBV28
clone_size: NA
cdr3_aa: CASSLSAGNTIYF
cdr3_nt: TGTGCCAGCAGTTTAAGCGCGGGAAACACCATATATTTT

j_call: TRBJ2-6
d_call: NA
v_call: TRBV4-3
clone_size: NA
cdr3_aa: CASSTYRSGANVLTF
cdr3_nt: TGCGCCAGCAGCACTTACAGGTCTGGGGCCAACGTCCTGACTTTC

j_call: TRBJ2-1
d_call: TRBD1
v_call: TRBV6-5
clone_size: NA
cdr3_aa: CASSPGGRYNEQFF
cdr3_nt: TGTGCCAGCAGTCCAGGGGGACGATACAATGAGCAGTTCTTC